The next 28 T cell receptor beta chains were all read from a single sample in a study of cytomegalovirus exposure and HLA in healthy donors. It was with 60 Vbeta and 13 Jbeta primers that the PCR ran. Measured with immunoSEQ multiplex PCR; TCRdb has only the in-frame clones, and not every one. The sample has under 200,000 clones, around 80% seen once. The sample comprised PBMCs. The source is a woman aged 50 to 60 in good health and CMV-seropositive.

The rearrangement links TRBV5-1 to TRBJ1-1; D is perhaps TRBD1 (6 bases). Germline CDR1 and CDR2: SGHRS and YFSETQ. The length of the CDR3 is 17 residues. Between the trimmed V and J ends, which lost 2 bases and 1 base, there was a span of 18 bases. Here the CDR3 reads CASSFGPQGRTNTEAFF. DNA for the CDR3: TGCGCCAGCAGCTTTGGACCGCAGGGGCGTACGAACACTGAAGCTTTCTTT.

The gene calls are TRBV4-2 and TRBJ2-7, with 10 nucleotides matching TRBD2. The germline gives CDR1 LGHNA, CDR2 YNFKEQ. Trimming at V came to 0 bases and at J to 6 bases, leaving 5 bases not matched to a gene. The CDR3 has 15 residues. The CDR3 DNA reads as TGTGCCAGCAGCCAAGATACTAGCGGGGTTACCGAGCAGTACTTC. Translated: CASSQDTSGVTEQYF.

CDR3 bases: TGCGCCAGCAGCTTCCGGGAAAGCCACAATGAGCAGTTCTTC. Translation gives CASSFRESHNEQFF. The chain has TRBV5-1 and TRBJ2-1; D perhaps matches TRBD2 (5 bases). The CDR3 has 14 residues. V was trimmed by 2 bases and J by 5 bases, leaving 11 bases between them. CDR1 is SGHRS, CDR2 YFSETQ, per germline. Looking up the rest from reference TRBV5-1 and TRBJ2-1 gives the full variable domain: KAGVTQTPRYLIKTRGQQVTLSCSPISGHRSVSWYQQTPGQGLQFLFEYFSETQRNKGNFPGRFSGRQFSNSRSEMNVSTLELGDSALYLCASSFRESHNEQFFGPGTRLTVL.

This chain links TRBV5-4 with TRBJ2-1; 10 bases are shared with TRBD2. Germline values: CDR1 SGHNT, CDR2 YYREEE (reference sequence). The J segment lost 0 bases and the V segment lost 4 bases, leaving 7 bases of the junction unmatched. The CDR3 contains 17 residues. In DNA form, the CDR3 reads TGTGCCAGCAGCCCCTCTAGCGGGAGTATCTCCTACAATGAGCAGTTCTTC. This gives the protein CASSPSSGSISYNEQFF.

The gene calls are TRBV6-5 and TRBJ1-1; 7 nucleotides line up with TRBD1. V trimming: 0 bases; J trimming: 5 bases; junction bases outside the gene matches: 6. CDR1 is MNHEY, CDR2 SVGAGI, per germline. The CDR3 has 15 amino acids. The CDR3 bases are TGTGCCAGCAGTTACTCGCCAGGGGGAGGAACTGAAGCTTTCTTT. Translated, it gives CASSYSPGGGTEAFF.

This clone was seen just once. In DNA form, the CDR3 reads TGTGCCAGTAGTATCGACGGGGATAGCTACACCTTC. Translating gives CASSIDGDSYTF. The V call is TRBV19, the J call TRBJ1-2, with D hard to call. V was clipped by 3 bases and J by 9 bases, with 11 bases between them. The CDR3 is made up of 12 amino acids. Germline V gene sequence: CDR1 LNHDA, CDR2 SQIVND (reference sequence).

For the CDR3, the DNA is TGTGCCAGCAGTGAAGCTTTGGGACAGGGGATCAATAGCTATGGCTACACCTTC. Translation gives CASSEALGQGINSYGYTF. The V gene is TRBV6-1, the J gene TRBJ1-2, with 10 nucleotides matching TRBD1. The germline V gene has CDR1 MNHNS and CDR2 SASEGT. With V trimmed by 0 bases and J by 4 bases, 11 bases remained unmatched. CDR3 size: 18 residues.

This clone has more than one count but fewer than ten. CDR3 nucleotides: TGTGCCAGTAGTATCGGGCCAGGGAACGGAGATACGCAGTATTTT. Protein product: CASSIGPGNGDTQYF. This chain links TRBV19 with TRBJ2-3, with D possibly TRBD1 on 5 matching bases. The germline CDR1 and CDR2 sequences are LNHDA and SQIVND (reference sequence). The length of the CDR3 is 15 residues. V gave up 3 bases and J gave up 5 bases, with 15 bases separating them.

The CDR3 DNA reads as TGTGCCAGCAGCCAGTCCCTAGCGGGGGGGTTCTACGAGCAGTACTTC. Translating it yields CASSQSLAGGFYEQYF. V gene TRBV4-2 combines with J gene TRBJ2-7; 12 nucleotides match TRBD2. With 3 bases clipped from V and 3 bases from J, the junction kept 6 bases outside the gene matches. CDR3 length: 16 residues. Germline V gene sequence: CDR1 LGHNA, CDR2 YNFKEQ.

The J gene is TRBJ1-1, the V gene TRBV7-2; D is unclear. Germline V gene data show CDR1 as SGHTA and CDR2 as FQGNSA. The CDR3 sequence is 14 residues long. Trimming took off 3 bases at V and 0 bases at J, with 8 bases between the two ends. The CDR3 DNA is TGTGCCAGCAGCTTGTTCGGAGTGAACACTGAAGCTTTCTTT. Its translation is CASSLFGVNTEAFF.

The chain couples TRBV7-2 to TRBJ2-1; TRBD2 agrees at 11 bases. CDR1 and CDR2 from the germline V gene are SGHTA and FQGNSA. J lost 10 bases, V lost 1 base, and 6 bases had no gene match. The CDR3 is 15 residues long. The CDR3 DNA follows: TGTGCCAGCAGCTTAGAGACTAGCGGGGAAGTAGAGCAGTTCTTC. Translating it yields CASSLETSGEVEQFF.

This chain links TRBV7-8 with TRBJ1-2, with a weak D call TRBD1 (5 bases). There are 15 residues in the CDR3. Looked up from germline, CDR1 is SGHVS and CDR2 is FQNEAQ. Trimming took off 2 bases at V and 3 bases at J, with 13 bases between the two ends. CDR3 region: CASSLYRGSDYGYTF. The DNA for the CDR3 is TGTGCCAGCAGCTTATATAGGGGCTCGGACTATGGCTACACCTTC.

This clone was found once. The chain recombines TRBV6-5 with TRBJ1-1; D gene uncertain. Germline CDR1 and CDR2: MNHEY and SVGAGI. The V end lost 8 bases, the J end lost 1 base, and 14 bases lay between the germline ends. The CDR3 extends over 14 amino acids. This CDR3 reads CASLNLYRNTEAFF. The DNA of the CDR3 is TGTGCCAGCCTAAACTTATACAGGAACACTGAAGCTTTCTTT.

This clone came up a few times. This rearrangement joins TRBV5-1 to TRBJ1-1; TRBD1 is a possible D gene (6 bases). CDR3 length: 13 amino acids. Trimming took 3 bases from V and 1 from J, leaving 7 bases between them. Germline V gene data show CDR1 as SGHRS and CDR2 as YFSETQ. The CDR3 protein is CASSSQGNTEAFF. As DNA, the CDR3 is TGCGCCAGCAGCTCACAGGGGAACACTGAAGCTTTCTTT.

This clone was detected only once. The chain combines TRBV7-2 with TRBJ1-1; D is perhaps TRBD1 (5 bases). Germline V gene lookup returns CDR1 SGHTA and CDR2 FQGNSA. V dropped 5 bases and J dropped 8 bases, with 12 bases sitting between them. This CDR3 has 12 residues. CDR3 loop: CASSPSNREAFF. CDR3 DNA sequence: TGTGCCAGCAGCCCCTCTAACAGGGAAGCTTTCTTT.

This chain connects TRBV7-2 to TRBJ2-1, with 9 bases that match TRBD1. The V segment lost 8 bases and the J segment 2 bases; nucleotides outside the gene matches: 7. Germline CDR1 and CDR2: SGHTA and FQGNSA. There are 15 residues in the CDR3. CDR3 DNA sequence: TGTGCCAGCGCCCCGGACAGGGGTGCCTACAATGAGCAGTTCTTC. As protein: CASAPDRGAYNEQFF.

The V call is TRBV28, the J call TRBJ1-1; D not certain. V lost 3 bases and J 0 bases, leaving 14 bases between the germline ends. The CDR3 runs 16 residues. Germline V gene lookup returns CDR1 MDHEN and CDR2 SYDVKM. In nucleotides, the CDR3 is TGTGCCAGCAGTTTGAGTTCTAATGATCTGAACACTGAAGCTTTCTTT. The encoded protein is CASSLSSNDLNTEAFF.

A single count supports this clone. This sequence joins TRBV6-5 and TRBJ1-1; D remains unclear. V was shortened by 6 bases and J by 11 bases, with 13 bases between the two germline ends. Germline values: CDR1 MNHEY, CDR2 SVGAGI. This CDR3 has 11 amino acids. The CDR3 DNA reads as TGTGCCAGCAGGTCTAGTGGGTGGGCTTTCTTT. Translated, it gives CASRSSGWAFF.

V usage is TRBV4-2 and J usage is TRBJ2-5; D is undetermined. The J call may be wrong; the DNA end is better matched by TRBJ2-7. CDR1 LGHNA and CDR2 YNFKEQ come from the germline V gene. The CDR3 has 15 amino acids. The CDR3 protein is CASSQDSSVSYEQYF. CDR3 DNA sequence: TGTGCCAGCAGCCAAGATAGTTCGGTTTCCTACGAGCAGTACTTC.

V usage is TRBV29-1 and J usage is TRBJ1-4, with D perhaps matching TRBD1 (6 bases). Germline V gives CDR1 SQVTM, CDR2 ANQGSEA. V lost 7 bases and J 5 bases, leaving 11 bases between the germline ends. This CDR3 spans 12 amino acids. CDR3 residues: CSGRQENEKLFF. The CDR3 DNA is TGCAGCGGAAGACAGGAAAATGAAAAACTGTTTTTT.

J is TRBJ2-5 and V is TRBV2, with TRBD2 matching 16 bases. Germline assignment: CDR1 SNHLY and CDR2 FYNNEI. This CDR3 has 17 amino acids. V lost 4 bases to trimming and J lost 5 bases; unmatched junction nucleotides: 7. The CDR3 DNA reads as TGTGCCAGCAGTGGTCCGGGACTAGCGGGGGGGCAGGAGACCCAGTACTTC. Translating it yields CASSGPGLAGGQETQYF.

V is TRBV7-8 and J is TRBJ1-5; a possible D gene is TRBD1 (5 bases). This CDR3 is 15 amino acids long. The germline V gene has CDR1 SGHVS and CDR2 FQNEAQ. Trimming left V 1 base short and J 2 bases short, with 9 bases between. This CDR3 reads CASSLGWGGNQPQHF. The CDR3 DNA follows: TGTGCCAGCAGCTTAGGCTGGGGGGGCAATCAGCCCCAGCATTTT.

The chain carries TRBV6-1 and TRBJ1-2; 11 positions match TRBD1. This CDR3 has 16 residues. Germline CDR1 is MNHNS and CDR2 is SASEGT. V lost 1 base, J lost 7 bases, and 8 bases stayed unmatched. The CDR3 sequence: CASSEVRDRGKVGYTF. CDR3 bases: TGTGCCAGCAGTGAAGTCAGGGACAGGGGGAAGGTTGGCTACACCTTC.

The chain has TRBV5-1 and TRBJ2-2; D is possibly TRBD2 (6 bases). Germline lookup yields CDR1 SGHRS and CDR2 YFSETQ. V was clipped by 0 bases and J by 4 bases, with 13 bases between them. The length of the CDR3 is 16 residues. The CDR3 here is CASSLGGDLVTGELFF. DNA for the CDR3: TGCGCCAGCAGCTTGGGAGGGGACTTAGTCACCGGGGAGCTGTTTTTT.

The chain recombines TRBV28 with TRBJ2-7, with D possibly being TRBD1 (6 bases). With 10 bases removed from V and 4 bases from J, the gap between germline ends came to 14 bases. This CDR3 contains 12 residues. CDR1 and CDR2 (germline): MDHEN, SYDVKM. CDR3 nucleotide sequence: TGTGCCACACAGGGTTATAGTTACGAGCAGTACTTC. This gives the protein CATQGYSYEQYF.

The genes are TRBV7-9 and TRBJ1-4, with unresolved D. V was trimmed by 0 bases and J by 7 bases, leaving 15 bases between them. This CDR3 is built from 16 residues. The germline CDR1 and CDR2 sequences are SEHNR and FQNEAQ (reference sequence). The CDR3 nucleotides are TGTGCCAGCAGCTTAGCGCGGGAGGATTCGGGTGAAAAACTGTTTTTT. Translation: CASSLAREDSGEKLFF. The complete variable domain, with remaining parts taken from reference TRBV7-9 and TRBJ1-4, reads DTGVSQNPRHKITKRGQNVTFRCDPISEHNRLYWYRQTLGQGPEFLTYFQNEAQLEKSRLLSDRFSAERPKGSFSTLEIQRTEQGDSAMYLCASSLAREDSGEKLFFGSGTQLSVL.

The CDR3 is CASRPNRGRYGYTF. The DNA of the CDR3 is TGTGCCAGCAGGCCGAACAGGGGGCGTTATGGCTACACCTTC. The gene calls are TRBV28 and TRBJ1-2; 9 nucleotides align to TRBD1. The CDR3 runs to 14 residues. Germline values: CDR1 MDHEN, CDR2 SYDVKM. The ends lost 6 bases at V and 5 bases at J; junction bases unmatched: 7.

The J gene is TRBJ1-2, the V gene TRBV21-1; the D segment call TRBD1 is taken from the table without a DNA check. TRBV21-1 is given as a pseudogene. The CDR3 is 13 residues long. The CDR3 loop reads CASSQGSNYGYTF. The CDR3 DNA sequence: TGTGCCAGCTCCCAGGGTTCTAACTATGGCTACACCTTC.